These 10 T cell receptor beta chains originate from one sample sequenced in a study of cytomegalovirus exposure and HLA in healthy donors. Only in-frame clones appear in the TCRdb table, and some are missing; sequencing was by immunoSEQ multiplex PCR. Among about 220,000 clones listed, 80% to 85% were seen once. Sequencing input: PBMCs. The receptors come from a woman in her twenties or thirties in good health and CMV-seropositive.

CDR3 nucleotides: TGTGCCTGCTTATCACATAACACTGAAGCTTTCTTT. This sequence encodes CACLSHNTEAFF. The V gene is TRBV30, the J gene TRBJ1-1; D uncertain. The CDR3 totals 12 residues. The germline V gene has CDR1 GTSNPN and CDR2 SVGIG (reference sequence). V gave up 6 bases and J gave up 2 bases, with 10 bases separating them.

V and J are TRBV7-6 and TRBJ2-7, with 7 bases aligning to TRBD1. Germline V lookup: CDR1 SGHVS, CDR2 FNYEAQ. The CDR3 runs to 16 residues. J gave up 3 bases and V 5 bases, and 13 bases lay outside the gene matches. DNA for the CDR3: TGTGCCAGCAGCCCGACACCCCGGGACAGCCACTACGAGCAGTACTTC. Translation: CASSPTPRDSHYEQYF. The variable domain in full, completed from reference TRBV7-6 and TRBJ2-7, reads GAGVSQSPRYKVTKRGQDVALRCDPISGHVSLYWYRQALGQGPEFLTYFNYEAQQDKSGLPNDRFSAERPEGSISTLTIQRTEQRDSAMYRCASSPTPRDSHYEQYFGPGTRLTVT.

This chain connects TRBV29-1 to TRBJ1-2, with D unresolved. The CDR3 spans 13 residues. Per the germline V gene, CDR1 is SQVTM and CDR2 is ANQGSEA. V was trimmed by 7 bases and J by 1 base, leaving 13 bases between them. The DNA for the CDR3 is TGCAGCGCCCTAAAGGACGGTAACTATGGCTACACCTTC. Its protein product is CSALKDGNYGYTF.

This chain connects TRBV5-1 to TRBJ2-7; 8 bases agree with TRBD1. Trimming at V came to 2 bases and at J to 5 bases, leaving 6 bases not matched to a gene. The CDR3 runs to 14 residues. The germline V gene has CDR1 SGHRS and CDR2 YFSETQ. CDR3 bases: TGCGCCAGCAGCTTAGATAGGACAGGGCACGAGCAGTACTTC. Translation gives CASSLDRTGHEQYF.

The gene calls are TRBV4-3 and TRBJ2-6, with D perhaps TRBD2 (6 bases). The CDR3 consists of 16 residues. V lost 0 bases to trimming and J lost 2 bases, with 8 bases between them. Germline V gene lookup returns CDR1 LGHNA and CDR2 YSLEER. The CDR3: CASSQDGGAGANVLTF. The DNA for the CDR3 is TGCGCCAGCAGCCAAGACGGCGGGGCTGGGGCCAACGTCCTGACTTTC.

The rearrangement links TRBV27 to TRBJ2-2, with 8 bases that match TRBD1. This CDR3 comprises 16 residues. The germline CDR1 and CDR2 sequences are MNHEY and SMNVEV (reference sequence). V lost 0 bases, J lost 9 bases, and 9 bases stayed unmatched. The CDR3 DNA sequence: TGTGCCAGCAGTTTATCTCCCGGGACAGGATACCGGGAGCTGTTTTTT. Its protein is CASSLSPGTGYRELFF.

The chain joins TRBV4-2 to TRBJ2-1; TRBD2 matches at 9 bases. With V trimmed by 1 base and J by 1 base, 5 bases remained unmatched. The CDR3 is 17 residues long. Germline V CDR1 and CDR2: LGHNA, YNFKEQ. The CDR3 spells CASSQAIAGESYNEQFF. The CDR3 DNA is TGTGCCAGCAGCCAAGCGATAGCGGGAGAATCCTACAATGAGCAGTTCTTC.

The CDR3 spells CASSLDDFGAGELFF. The CDR3 DNA is TGTGCCAGCAGCCTCGACGATTTCGGAGCTGGGGAGCTGTTTTTT. J is TRBJ2-2 and V is TRBV9, with no clear D. The germline V and J ends were trimmed by 4 bases and 8 bases, with 18 bases remaining between them. There are 15 residues in the CDR3. Germline V CDR1 and CDR2: SGDLS, YYNGEE.

In DNA, the CDR3 is TGTGCCAGCAGCCAAGATGAGTCCGGTCTGAACTATGGCTACACCTTC. Its protein product is CASSQDESGLNYGYTF. V is TRBV4-2 and J is TRBJ1-2; D call uncertain. Trimming removed 0 bases at V and 2 bases at J, with 13 bases between. There are 16 residues in the CDR3. Germline loops: CDR1 LGHNA, CDR2 YNFKEQ.

The V and J genes are TRBV15 and TRBJ2-3; 9 positions agree with TRBD2. The CDR3 runs to 15 residues. Germline CDR1 LNHNV, CDR2 YYDKDF (reference sequence). V shed 5 bases and J 4 bases; nucleotides not matched to a gene: 7. CDR3 amino acids: CATSLKGLAADTQYF. The DNA for the CDR3 is TGTGCCACCAGCCTGAAGGGACTAGCAGCAGATACGCAGTATTTT.